This TCR beta chain was profiled in a study of OX40 agonist ivuxolimab in advanced cancers. At the level of the study: Dosing consisted of intravenous ivuxolimab at 0.01 to 10 mg/kg every 2 weeks.

Overall study findings and caveats: In general, CD8+ T cells held more expanded clones than CD4+ did, on average.

CDR3 length: 15 residues. Trimming took off 3 bases at V and 6 bases at J, with 17 bases between the two ends. From germline, CDR1 is SGHVS and CDR2 FQNEAQ. Comments on this clone: Its antigen remains unidentified.

TCRdb's table, derived via immunoSEQ multiplex PCR, lists solely in-frame clones and lacks some. The table records about 70,000 clones, 70% to 90% of them present only once. V usage is TRBV7-8 and J usage is TRBJ1-1; tentative D call: TRBD1 (6 bases). The origin of this receptor is an adult with an advanced solid tumor such as melanoma, head and neck, liver or kidney cancer. The material was CD4+ or CD8+ T cells sorted from blood, obtained in a trial of the OX40 agonist ivuxolimab. CDR3 coding DNA: TGTGCCAGCAGCTTGGAGATTCGGGACAACTCTGAAGCTTTCTTT. Protein product: CASSLEIRDNSEAFF.